The 11 T cell receptor beta chains in this list originate from one sample, sequenced in a study of vaccination and CD4 T cells after COVID-19. The study sequenced cultured CD4+ T cell DNA using the Oncomine TCR Beta short-read assay. TCRdb re-called the PCR reads through MiXCR, storing one row per CDR3 protein. Found here are about 21,000 distinct CDR3 sequences, about 44% of them singletons; the top ten hold over 8%. Their recognized antigens are unknown. Treatment here: approximately nine-day PBMC culture with coronavirus spike peptide pools or control peptides (ViraFEST assay). This sample comprised CD4+ T cells from blood, cultured in vitro, obtained after SARS-CoV-2 vaccination. These receptors were obtained from a human donor who had recovered from COVID-19.

By sample share, this clonotype is medium-sized. CDR3 coding DNA: TGCAGTGCTAGAGATCAGCCCTACACTGAAGCTTTCTTT. It translates to CSARDQPYTEAFF. The rearrangement joins TRBV20-1 to TRBJ1-1; no clear D gene. Between the trimmed V and J ends, which lost 0 bases and 3 bases, there was a span of 8 bases. The CDR3 spans 13 residues. Germline values: CDR1 DFQATT, CDR2 SNEGSKA (reference sequence).

This clonotype was recorded a few times. V usage is TRBV20-1 and J usage is TRBJ2-1, with 9 bases matching TRBD2. With V trimmed by 1 base and J by 2 bases, 0 bases remained unmatched. The germline V gene encodes CDR1 DFQATT and CDR2 SNEGSKA (reference sequence). The CDR3 totals 14 residues. The CDR3 nucleotides read TGCAGTGCTAGAGGACTAGCGGCCTACAATGAGCAGTTCTTC. Its protein is CSARGLAAYNEQFF.

This clonotype appeared a few times. The rearrangement links TRBV10-3 to TRBJ1-2; 7 nucleotides align to TRBD1. Germline CDR1 and CDR2: ENHRY and SYGVKD. Unmatched junction bases numbered 6, after V lost 4 bases and J lost 4 bases. The CDR3 is 14 residues long. CDR3 amino acids: CAISGRTGSYGYTF. The CDR3 region has the DNA TGTGCCATCAGTGGCCGGACAGGCTCCTATGGCTACACCTTC.

The rearrangement joins TRBV12-3 or TRBV12-4 to TRBJ2-5, with D unclear. The CDR3 covers 11 residues. V shed 5 bases and J shed 5 bases, with 6 bases lying between them. CDR3 in DNA: TGTGCCAGCAGTGTCTTGGAGACCCAGTACTTC. It is translated as CASSVLETQYF.

The chain has TRBV11-1 and TRBJ2-7; the D gene could be TRBD1 or TRBD2 (5 bases each). Germline loops: CDR1 SGHAT, CDR2 FQDESV (reference sequence). V lost 1 base to trimming and J lost 5 bases, with 12 bases between them. There are 14 residues in the CDR3. The CDR3 nucleotides are TGTGCCAGCAGCTTAGTACCCTGGGGGAACGAGCAGTACTTC. Translation gives CASSLVPWGNEQYF.

The V and J genes are TRBV4-2 and TRBJ1-5, with TRBD1 matching over 8 bases. Germline lookup yields CDR1 LGHNA and CDR2 YNFKEQ. The CDR3 is 15 amino acids. V was clipped by 0 bases and J by 3 bases; unmatched bases: 1. In DNA form, the CDR3 reads TGTGCCAGCAGCCAAGAGGACAGGGCCAATCAGCCCCAGCATTTT. It codes for CASSQEDRANQPQHF.

This clonotype was observed a handful of times. V usage is TRBV24-1 and J usage is TRBJ2-5; TRBD1 aligns across 9 bases. Germline V gene data show CDR1 as KGHDR and CDR2 as SFDVKD. This CDR3 has 15 amino acids. V trimming: 4 bases; J trimming: 5 bases; junction bases outside the gene matches: 7. The CDR3, as DNA: TGTGCCACCAGTGAGGGGACAGGGCCCGGGGAGACCCAGTACTTC. Protein: CATSEGTGPGETQYF.

This chain links TRBV7-9 with TRBJ2-5; 11 bases match TRBD2. The CDR3 has 16 residues. Germline assignment: CDR1 SEHNR and CDR2 FQNEAQ (reference sequence). V lost 5 bases, J lost 9 bases, and 14 bases stayed unmatched. The CDR3 reads CASSLGTSGSWGAQYF. The CDR3 DNA reads TGTGCCAGCAGCCTAGGGACTAGCGGATCTTGGGGGGCCCAGTACTTC.

The rearrangement joins TRBV27 to TRBJ2-5; perhaps D is TRBD1 or TRBD2 (6 bases each). Trimming pared 6 bases from V and 2 bases from J, leaving 16 bases between. This CDR3 region has 15 residues. Germline CDR1 and CDR2: MNHEY and SMNVEV (reference sequence). CDR3 sequence (DNA): TGTGCCAGCAGCCGACCGGGGGCGGGACAAGAGACCCAGTACTTC. This encodes CASSRPGAGQETQYF.

In this sample, this clonotype turned up once. CDR3 coding DNA: TGTGCCAGCAGCGTAGACTCCGGGACAGGGGTTACCACTGAAGCTTTCTTT. It encodes CASSVDSGTGVTTEAFF. The chain is built from TRBV9 and TRBJ1-1; TRBD1 aligns across 10 bases. V shed 0 bases and J 4 bases; nucleotides not matched to a gene: 9. Germline CDR1 SGDLS, CDR2 YYNGEE. This CDR3 contains 17 residues.

The chain couples TRBV27 to TRBJ1-5; perhaps TRBD1 as D (6 bases). Trimming shortened V by 7 bases and J by 0 bases, and 16 bases separated the two germline ends. There are 16 residues in the CDR3. Germline CDR1 is MNHEY and CDR2 is SMNVEV (reference sequence). CDR3 in DNA: TGTGCCAGCACCTCTCGCGCAGGGGATAGCAATCAGCCCCAGCATTTT. Its protein is CASTSRAGDSNQPQHF.